This T cell receptor (beta chain) was sequenced during a study of blood T cell repertoires in COVID-19. The wider study: COVID-19 samples, acute and convalescent, were from the United States, Italy and Spain. PBMCs, B-cell-depleted T cells, or T cells provided the cDNA or gDNA that made up the material.

Between the trimmed V and J ends, which lost 4 bases and 9 bases, there was a span of 11 bases. Per the germline V gene, CDR1 is SGHRS and CDR2 is YFSETQ. CDR3 length equals 12 residues. In the original analysis: Reference gene primer amplification gave nucleated cell count estimates. Method: immunoSEQ multiplex PCR; TCRdb's copy keeps in-frame clones and lacks some. That table furnishes V, J and clone size, whereas the DNA furnished D and trimming. There are roughly 320,000 clones in the sample; approximately 85% occur only once, and just over 7% lies in the top ten. The V gene is TRBV5-1, the J gene TRBJ1-3; tentative D call: TRBD1 (5 bases). The origin of this receptor is a human donor in a cohort sampled during active COVID-19. The material sequenced was peripheral blood. Here the CDR3 DNA reads TGCGCCAGCAGCCTGGATCAGGGCACCATATATTTT. Translating gives CASSLDQGTIYF. Together with reference TRBV5-1 and TRBJ1-3, the CDR3 gives the full variable domain: KAGVTQTPRYLIKTRGQQVTLSCSPISGHRSVSWYQQTPGQGLQFLFEYFSETQRNKGNFPGRFSGRQFSNSRSEMNVSTLELGDSALYLCASSLDQGTIYFGEGSWLTVV.